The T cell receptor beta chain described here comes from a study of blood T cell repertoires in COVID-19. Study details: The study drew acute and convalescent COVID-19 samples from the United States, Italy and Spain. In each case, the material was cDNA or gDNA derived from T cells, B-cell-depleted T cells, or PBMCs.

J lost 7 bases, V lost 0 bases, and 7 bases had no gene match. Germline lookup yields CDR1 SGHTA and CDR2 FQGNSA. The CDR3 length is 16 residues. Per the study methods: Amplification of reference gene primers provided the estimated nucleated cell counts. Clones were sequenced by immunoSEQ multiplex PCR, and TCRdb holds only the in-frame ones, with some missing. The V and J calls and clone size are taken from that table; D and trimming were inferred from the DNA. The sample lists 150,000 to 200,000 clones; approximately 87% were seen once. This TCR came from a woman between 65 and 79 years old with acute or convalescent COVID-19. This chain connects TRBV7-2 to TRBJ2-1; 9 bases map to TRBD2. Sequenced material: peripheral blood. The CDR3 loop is CASSLALSSGRNEQFF. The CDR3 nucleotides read TGTGCCAGCAGCTTAGCGTTGAGTAGCGGGAGAAATGAGCAGTTCTTC. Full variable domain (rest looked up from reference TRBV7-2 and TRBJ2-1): GAGVSQSPSNKVTEKGKDVELRCDPISGHTALYWYRQSLGQGLEFLIYFQGNSAPDKSGLPSDRFSAERTGGSVSTLTIQRTQQEDSAVYLCASSLALSSGRNEQFFGPGTRLTVL.